One sample yielded the 17 T cell receptor beta chains listed below, sequenced in a study of cytomegalovirus exposure and HLA in healthy donors. 13 Jbeta primers and 60 Vbeta primers were used for the PCR. Data came from immunoSEQ multiplex PCR; TCRdb stores just in-frame clones and leaves some out. This sample has some 120,000 clones, with approximately 85% found just once. What was sequenced was PBMCs. Receptors originate from a male donor in good health and CMV-seropositive.

The gene calls are TRBV15 and TRBJ2-2, with D perhaps matching TRBD2 (7 bases). The CDR3 is 14 amino acids. From germline, CDR1 is LNHNV and CDR2 YYDKDF (reference sequence). V was cut by 1 base and J by 9 bases, with 12 bases left in between. The chain's CDR3 is CATSRATGGRELFF. As DNA, the CDR3 is TGTGCCACCAGCAGAGCCACGGGGGGCCGGGAGCTGTTTTTT.

This chain joins TRBV4-1 and TRBJ2-7, with TRBD2 identical over 9 bases. The CDR3 spans 17 residues. The germline V gene encodes CDR1 MGHRA and CDR2 YSYEKL. With V trimmed by 2 bases and J by 7 bases, 15 bases remained unmatched. CDR3 residues: CASSQFRPGLAQEEQYF. In DNA form, the CDR3 reads TGCGCCAGCAGCCAATTCAGGCCGGGACTAGCCCAAGAGGAGCAGTACTTC.

In this sample, this clone turned up a few times. The chain uses TRBV5-6 and TRBJ1-2; weak D call: TRBD1 (5 bases). The CDR3 consists of 13 residues. Trimming removed 0 bases at V and 5 bases at J, with 8 bases between. Germline CDR1 and CDR2: SGHDT and YYEEEE. The CDR3 reads CASSLVDSYGYTF. The CDR3 DNA follows: TGTGCCAGCAGCTTGGTCGACAGTTATGGCTACACCTTC.

The V and J genes are TRBV6-5 and TRBJ1-6; maybe TRBD1 (6 bases). The CDR3 length is 13 residues. The germline CDR1 and CDR2 sequences are MNHEY and SVGAGI. Trimming pared 2 bases from V and 16 bases from J, leaving 15 bases between. The CDR3 here is CASSYGAGGLLHF. CDR3 bases: TGTGCCAGCAGTTACGGCGCTGGGGGCTTACTCCACTTT.

This chain uses TRBV6-4 with TRBJ2-7; D gene ambiguous. V was shortened by 8 bases and J by 4 bases, with 27 bases between the two germline ends. The CDR3 has 17 residues. Looked up from germline, CDR1 is MRHNA and CDR2 is SNTAGT. CDR3 loop: CASFTRAHCRHPYEQYF. As DNA, the CDR3 is TGTGCCAGCTTCACGAGAGCCCACTGTAGACACCCGTACGAGCAGTACTTC.

V and J are TRBV27 and TRBJ2-5; 10 positions agree with TRBD2. V lost 3 bases, J lost 2 bases, and 6 bases stayed unmatched. This CDR3 spans 16 amino acids. Germline CDR1 is MNHEY and CDR2 is SMNVEV (reference sequence). CDR3 sequence: CASSFIGLAEQETQYF. Here the CDR3 DNA reads TGTGCCAGCAGTTTCATAGGACTAGCGGAACAAGAGACCCAGTACTTC.

This clone occurred many times. The chain uses TRBV9 and TRBJ2-1; a possible D gene is TRBD2 (5 bases). Deletions cut 0 bases from V and 4 bases from J, with 14 bases between. Per germline, CDR1 SGDLS and CDR2 YYNGEE. The CDR3 runs 16 residues. DNA for the CDR3: TGTGCCAGCAGCGTAGATCGGGCTAGCCCGTACAATGAGCAGTTCTTC. Protein product: CASSVDRASPYNEQFF.

This chain links TRBV7-9 with TRBJ1-1; 7 bases align to TRBD1. Germline CDR1 reads SEHNR; CDR2 reads FQNEAQ (reference sequence). Trimming took 7 bases from V and 0 from J; bases not matched to a gene: 8. This CDR3 comprises 15 residues. In nucleotides, the CDR3 is TGTGCCAGCATTAGACAGGGTGGGATGAACACTGAAGCTTTCTTT. It translates to CASIRQGGMNTEAFF. The full variable domain, with the rest looked up from reference TRBV7-9 and TRBJ1-1, is DTGVSQNPRHKITKRGQNVTFRCDPISEHNRLYWYRQTLGQGPEFLTYFQNEAQLEKSRLLSDRFSAERPKGSFSTLEIQRTEQGDSAMYLCASIRQGGMNTEAFFGQGTRLTVV.

This clone was counted a few times. The rearrangement links TRBV11-3 to TRBJ2-3, with TRBD1 matching 10 bases. V was clipped by 5 bases and J by 4 bases; unmatched bases: 12. Germline CDR1 reads SGHNT; CDR2 reads YENEEA. There are 17 residues in the CDR3. The CDR3 is CASSHFWTGGYSDTQYF. CDR3 nucleotides: TGTGCCAGCAGCCACTTTTGGACAGGGGGTTATTCAGATACGCAGTATTTT.

The chain has TRBV27 and TRBJ2-7, with D possibly being TRBD2 (6 bases). Trimming took 5 bases from V and 2 from J, leaving 10 bases between them. Germline CDR1 is MNHEY and CDR2 is SMNVEV (reference sequence). The CDR3 consists of 13 residues. The CDR3 is CASSASAAYEQYF. The DNA of the CDR3 is TGTGCCAGCAGTGCTAGCGCGGCCTACGAGCAGTACTTC.

The J gene is TRBJ2-5, the V gene TRBV2; no firm D call. This CDR3 contains 15 residues. Germline-derived CDR1 and CDR2 are SNHLY and FYNNEI. V shed 3 bases and J shed 2 bases, with 13 bases lying between them. CDR3 in DNA: TGTGCCAGCAGTGATCTATCACTCCGACAAGAGACCCAGTACTTC. It codes for CASSDLSLRQETQYF.

As regards this clone: One end of the junction does not line up with germline, which may come from a read error. The sample contains more than one DNA sequence encoding this CDR3. The J gene is TRBJ2-7, the V gene TRBV7-9, with 8 bases matching TRBD2. Germline-derived CDR1 and CDR2 are SEHNR and FQNEAQ (reference sequence). The CDR3 has 17 amino acids. In DNA form, the CDR3 reads TGCGCCAGCAGCTTACAATCTCCGGGACTAGACCAGTACGAGCAGTACTTC. This gives the protein CASSLQSPGLDQYEQYF.

This clone has just a few counts. The J gene is TRBJ1-3, the V gene TRBV10-3, with TRBD1 as a possible D gene (6 bases). V lost 6 bases and J 9 bases, leaving 27 bases between the germline ends. This CDR3 has 17 residues. Germline V CDR1 and CDR2: ENHRY, SYGVKD. The CDR3, as DNA: TGTGCCATCAGGATAACAGGGCGCGTTACTGGGTTTGGCACCATATATTTT. It translates to CAIRITGRVTGFGTIYF.

The chain links TRBV25-1 to TRBJ2-3; D possibly corresponds to TRBD2 (6 bases). CDR1 is MGHDK and CDR2 is SYGVNS in the germline V gene. V lost 6 bases and J lost 0, with 13 bases in between. The CDR3 has 15 amino acids. Written as DNA, the CDR3 is TGTGCCAGCAGCCTGGGAGGCGGTAGCACAGATACGCAGTATTTT. It yields the protein CASSLGGGSTDTQYF.

The chain joins TRBV9 to TRBJ2-2; TRBD2 matches 14 bases. Losses at the gene ends were 3 bases for V and 0 bases for J; bases not matched to a gene: 7. This CDR3 region has 19 residues. Looked up from germline, CDR1 is SGDLS and CDR2 is YYNGEE. CDR3 residues: CASSAYRLAGGTNTGELFF. CDR3 DNA sequence: TGTGCCAGCAGCGCTTACCGACTAGCGGGAGGGACGAACACCGGGGAGCTGTTTTTT.

The chain combines TRBV7-9 with TRBJ2-1; 9 bases align to TRBD2. Germline V lookup: CDR1 SEHNR, CDR2 FQNEAQ (reference sequence). The CDR3 spans 15 residues. The ends lost 5 bases at V and 2 bases at J; junction bases unmatched: 4. CDR3 in DNA: TGTGCCAGCAGCCCGACTAGCGGCCCCTACAATGAGCAGTTCTTC. This sequence encodes CASSPTSGPYNEQFF.

V gene TRBV6-6 combines with J gene TRBJ2-5; D may be TRBD2 (6 bases). The end of the DNA aligns better with TRBJ2-7, so the J call may be wrong. Germline V lookup: CDR1 MNHNY, CDR2 SVGAGI (reference sequence). The CDR3 covers 14 residues. The CDR3 DNA reads TGTGCCAGCAGTGGCGGGACGGTGGCCTACGAGCAGTACTTC. Translating gives CASSGGTVAYEQYF.